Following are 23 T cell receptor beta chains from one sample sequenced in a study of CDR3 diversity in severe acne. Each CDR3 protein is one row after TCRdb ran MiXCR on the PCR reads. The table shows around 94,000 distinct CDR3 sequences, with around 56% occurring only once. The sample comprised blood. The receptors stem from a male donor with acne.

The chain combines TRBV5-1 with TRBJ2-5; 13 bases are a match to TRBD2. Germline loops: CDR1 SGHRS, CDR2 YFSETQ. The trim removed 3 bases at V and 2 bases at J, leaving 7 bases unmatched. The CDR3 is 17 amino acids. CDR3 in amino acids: CASSSPGLAGWQETQYF. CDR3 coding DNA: TGCGCCAGCAGCTCACCGGGACTAGCGGGATGGCAAGAGACCCAGTACTTC.

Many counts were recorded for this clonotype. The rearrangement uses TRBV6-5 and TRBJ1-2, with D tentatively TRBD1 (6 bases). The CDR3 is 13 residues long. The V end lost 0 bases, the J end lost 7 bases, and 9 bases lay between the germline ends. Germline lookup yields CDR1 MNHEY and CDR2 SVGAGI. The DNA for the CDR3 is TGTGCCAGCAGTTACTCGGACAGTCGTGGCTACACCTTC. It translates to CASSYSDSRGYTF.

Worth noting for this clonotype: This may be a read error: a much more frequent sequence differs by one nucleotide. The CDR3 region has the DNA TGTGCCAGCATCGACAGGGGAGCGAGTGGCTACACCTTC. This translates into CASIDRGASGYTF. V and J are TRBV5-4 and TRBJ1-2, with TRBD1 matching over 8 bases. Unmatched junction bases numbered 8, after V lost 6 bases and J lost 7 bases. Germline V lookup: CDR1 SGHNT, CDR2 YYREEE (reference sequence). The CDR3 loop spans 13 amino acids.

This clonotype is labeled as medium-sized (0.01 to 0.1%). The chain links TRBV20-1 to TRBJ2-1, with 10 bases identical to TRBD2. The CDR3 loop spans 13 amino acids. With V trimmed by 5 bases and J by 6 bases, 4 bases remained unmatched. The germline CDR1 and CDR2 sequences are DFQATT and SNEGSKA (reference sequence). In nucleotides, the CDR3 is TGCAGTGCTTTTCGGACTAGCGGCAATGAGCAGTTCTTC. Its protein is CSAFRTSGNEQFF.

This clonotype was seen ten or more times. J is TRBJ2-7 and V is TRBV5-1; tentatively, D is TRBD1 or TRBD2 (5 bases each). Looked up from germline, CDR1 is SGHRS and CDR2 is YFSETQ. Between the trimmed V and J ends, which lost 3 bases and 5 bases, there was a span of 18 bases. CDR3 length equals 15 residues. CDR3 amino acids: CASSSWDPLVDEQYF. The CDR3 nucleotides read TGCGCCAGCAGCTCATGGGACCCGCTAGTAGACGAGCAGTACTTC.

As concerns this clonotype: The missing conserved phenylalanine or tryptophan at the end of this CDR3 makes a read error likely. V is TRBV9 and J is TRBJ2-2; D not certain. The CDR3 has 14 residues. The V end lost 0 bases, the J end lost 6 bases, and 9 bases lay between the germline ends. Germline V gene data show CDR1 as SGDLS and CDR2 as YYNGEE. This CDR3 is CASSVGRVSGELFS. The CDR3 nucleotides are TGTGCCAGCAGCGTAGGTCGGGTCTCCGGGGAGCTGTTTTCT.

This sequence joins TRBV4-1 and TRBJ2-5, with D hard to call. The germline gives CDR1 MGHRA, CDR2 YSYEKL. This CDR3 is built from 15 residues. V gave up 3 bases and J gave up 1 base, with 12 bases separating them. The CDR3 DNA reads TGCGCCAGCAGCCACTCCCCGGCCTCCCAAGAGACCCAGTACTTC. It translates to CASSHSPASQETQYF.

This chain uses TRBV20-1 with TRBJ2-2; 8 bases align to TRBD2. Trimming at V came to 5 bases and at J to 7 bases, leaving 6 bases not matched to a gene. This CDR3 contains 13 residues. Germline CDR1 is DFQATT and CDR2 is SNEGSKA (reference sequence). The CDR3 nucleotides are TGCAGTGCTGACGGGACTAGTGGCGGGGAGCTGTTTTTT. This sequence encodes CSADGTSGGELFF.

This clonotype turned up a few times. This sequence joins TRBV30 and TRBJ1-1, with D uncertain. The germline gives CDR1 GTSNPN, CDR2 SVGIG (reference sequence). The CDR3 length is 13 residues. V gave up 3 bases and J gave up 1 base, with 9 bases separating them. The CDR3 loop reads CAWRDNWNTEAFF. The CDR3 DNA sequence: TGTGCCTGGAGAGATAATTGGAACACTGAAGCTTTCTTT.

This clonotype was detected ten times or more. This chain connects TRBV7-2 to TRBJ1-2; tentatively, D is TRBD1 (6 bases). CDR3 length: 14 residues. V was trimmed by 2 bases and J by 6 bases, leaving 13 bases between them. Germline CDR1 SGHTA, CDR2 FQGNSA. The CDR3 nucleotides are TGTGCCAGCAGCTTATTGGCAGGGGAGGATGGCTACACCTTC. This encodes CASSLLAGEDGYTF.

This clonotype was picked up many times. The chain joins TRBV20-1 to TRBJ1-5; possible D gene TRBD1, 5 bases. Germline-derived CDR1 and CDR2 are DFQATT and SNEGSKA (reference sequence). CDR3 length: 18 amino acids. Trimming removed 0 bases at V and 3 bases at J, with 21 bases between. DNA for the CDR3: TGCAGTGCTAGAGATGCATATCAGGGAATCGTTGCCAATCAGCCCCAGCATTTT. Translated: CSARDAYQGIVANQPQHF.

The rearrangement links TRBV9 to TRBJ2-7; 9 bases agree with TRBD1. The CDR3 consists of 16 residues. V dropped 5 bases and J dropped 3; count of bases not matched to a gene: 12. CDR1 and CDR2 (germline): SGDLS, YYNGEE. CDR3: CASSASRDREFYEQYV. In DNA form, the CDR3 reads TGTGCCAGCAGTGCTTCCCGGGACAGGGAGTTCTACGAGCAGTACGTC.

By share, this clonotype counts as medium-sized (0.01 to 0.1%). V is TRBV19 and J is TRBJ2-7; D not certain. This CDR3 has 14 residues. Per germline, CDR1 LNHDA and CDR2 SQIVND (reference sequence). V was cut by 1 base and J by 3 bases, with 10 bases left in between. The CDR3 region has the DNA TGTGCCAGTAGTATAGCTTCCTCTAACTACGAGCAGTACTTC. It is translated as CASSIASSNYEQYF. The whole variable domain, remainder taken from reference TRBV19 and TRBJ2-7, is DGGITQSPKYLFRKEGQNVTLSCEQNLNHDAMYWYRQDPGQGLRLIYYSQIVNDFQKGDIAEGYSVSREKKESFPLTVTSAQKNPTAFYLCASSIASSNYEQYFGPGTRLTVT.

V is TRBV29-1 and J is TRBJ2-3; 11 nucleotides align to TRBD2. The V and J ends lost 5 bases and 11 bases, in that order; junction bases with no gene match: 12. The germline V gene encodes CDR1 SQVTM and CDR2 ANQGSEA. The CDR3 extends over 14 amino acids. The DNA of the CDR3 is TGCAGCGTTCGGGGACTAGCGGTAGGCAATGAGCAGTATTTT. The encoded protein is CSVRGLAVGNEQYF.

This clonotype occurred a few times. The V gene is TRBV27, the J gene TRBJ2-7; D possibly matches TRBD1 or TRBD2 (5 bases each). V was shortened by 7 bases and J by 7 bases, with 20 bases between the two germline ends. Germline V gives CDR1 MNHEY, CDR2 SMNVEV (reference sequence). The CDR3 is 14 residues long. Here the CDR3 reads CASMGRSRFGEQYF. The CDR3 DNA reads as TGTGCCAGCATGGGACGGAGCCGTTTCGGGGAGCAGTACTTC.

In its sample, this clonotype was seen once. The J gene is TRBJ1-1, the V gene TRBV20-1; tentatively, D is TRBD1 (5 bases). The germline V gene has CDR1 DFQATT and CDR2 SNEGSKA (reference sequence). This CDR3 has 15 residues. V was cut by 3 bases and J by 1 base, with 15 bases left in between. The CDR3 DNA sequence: TGCAGTGCTAGGGGCACTAGCGGGGCGAACACTGAAGCTTTCTTT. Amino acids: CSARGTSGANTEAFF.

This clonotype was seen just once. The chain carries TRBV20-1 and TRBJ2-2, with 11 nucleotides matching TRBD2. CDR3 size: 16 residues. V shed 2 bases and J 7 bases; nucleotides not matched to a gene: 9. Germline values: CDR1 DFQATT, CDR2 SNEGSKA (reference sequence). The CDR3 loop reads CSARTSGSGVSGELFF. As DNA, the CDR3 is TGCAGTGCTAGAACTAGCGGGAGTGGGGTCAGCGGGGAGCTGTTTTTT.

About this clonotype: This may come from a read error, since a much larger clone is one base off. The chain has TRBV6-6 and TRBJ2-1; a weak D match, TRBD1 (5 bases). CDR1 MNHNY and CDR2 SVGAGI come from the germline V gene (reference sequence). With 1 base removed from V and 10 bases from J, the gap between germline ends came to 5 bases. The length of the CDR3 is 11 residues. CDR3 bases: TGTGCCAGCAGTTACTGGGGCGAGCAGTTCTTC. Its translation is CASSYWGEQFF.

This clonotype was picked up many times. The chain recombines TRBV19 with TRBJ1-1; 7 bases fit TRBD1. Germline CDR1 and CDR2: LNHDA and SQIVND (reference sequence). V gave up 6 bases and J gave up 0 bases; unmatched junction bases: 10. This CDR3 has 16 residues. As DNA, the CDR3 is TGTGCCAGTAGAACCCAGGGGGACGGGGTGAACACTGAAGCTTTCTTT. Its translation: CASRTQGDGVNTEAFF.

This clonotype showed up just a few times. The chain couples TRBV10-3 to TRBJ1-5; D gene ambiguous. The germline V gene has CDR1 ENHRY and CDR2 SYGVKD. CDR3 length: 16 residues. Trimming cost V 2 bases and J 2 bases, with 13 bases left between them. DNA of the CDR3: TGTGCCATCAGTGAGACATACTTTCAGGGCAATCAGCCCCAGCATTTT. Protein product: CAISETYFQGNQPQHF.

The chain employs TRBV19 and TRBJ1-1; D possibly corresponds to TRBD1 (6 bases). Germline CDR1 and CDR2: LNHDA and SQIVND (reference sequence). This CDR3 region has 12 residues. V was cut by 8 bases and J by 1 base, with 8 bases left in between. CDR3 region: CASAQGNTEAFF. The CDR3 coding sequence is TGTGCCAGTGCACAGGGGAACACTGAAGCTTTCTTT.

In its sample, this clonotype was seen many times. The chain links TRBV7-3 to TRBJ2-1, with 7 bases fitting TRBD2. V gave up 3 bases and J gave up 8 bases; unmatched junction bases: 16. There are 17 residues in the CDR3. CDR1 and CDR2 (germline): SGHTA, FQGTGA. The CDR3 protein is CASSFAPQAGLGHEQFF. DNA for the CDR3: TGTGCCAGCAGCTTCGCACCCCAAGCGGGGCTGGGCCATGAGCAGTTCTTC.

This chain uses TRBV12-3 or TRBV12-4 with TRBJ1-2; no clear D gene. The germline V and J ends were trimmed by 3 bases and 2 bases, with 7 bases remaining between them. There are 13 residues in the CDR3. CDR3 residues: CASSFSENYGYTF. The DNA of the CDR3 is TGTGCCAGCAGTTTCTCAGAGAACTATGGCTACACCTTC.